Listed below are T cell receptor beta chains from one sample, sequenced in a study of shared clonotypes between healthy human individuals. Produced via immunoSEQ multiplex PCR; TCRdb's table is partial and in-frame only. The sample has roughly 2.1 million clones, just over 90% seen once. Material: naive CD8+ T cells from PBMCs. These receptors originate from a man aged 18 to 35 in good health. Some clones in this sample may be carry-over from other donors' samples. The CDR3 runs from the conserved cysteine through the conserved F or W. Each record gives: V gene, J gene, D gene, clone size, CDR3 protein, CDR3 DNA. D genes are given only for firm matches. A clone size is listed for some rows: how often the clone was seen (once, few, many), or a class if it is expanded.

TRBV27	TRBJ2-7	NA	once	CASSFTEGSSYEQYF	TGTGCCAGCAGTTTCACAGAGGGGAGCTCCTACGAGCAGTACTTC
TRBV7-9	TRBJ1-4	NA	NA	CASSSAPGATNEKLFF	TGTGCCAGCAGCTCGGCGCCGGGAGCAACTAATGAAAAACTGTTTTTT
TRBV2	TRBJ2-1	NA	NA	CASPSDRGNEQFF	TGTGCCAGCCCCTCTGATAGGGGCAATGAGCAGTTCTTC
TRBV11-2	TRBJ2-3	NA	NA	CASTPPGDYVSSGADTQYF	TGTGCCAGCACCCCCCCAGGGGACTACGTCTCTAGCGGCGCAGATACGCAGTATTTT
TRBV7-9	TRBJ2-2	NA	NA	CASSYRDKAPGELFF	TGTGCCAGCAGCTACCGGGACAAGGCCCCCGGGGAGCTGTTTTTT
TRBV6-5	TRBJ1-2	TRBD1	once	CASNQDRGDGYTF	TGTGCCAGCAACCAGGACAGGGGGGATGGCTACACCTTC
TRBV11-2	TRBJ1-1	TRBD1	NA	CASSRDSPEAFF	TGTGCCAGCAGCCGGGACAGCCCTGAAGCTTTCTTT
TRBV4-3	TRBJ2-5	NA	NA	CASSQDLPSKETQYF	TGCGCCAGCAGCCAAGATCTGCCTAGTAAAGAGACCCAGTACTTC
TRBV7-2	TRBJ1-4	NA	NA	CASSWGTDLLEQLFF	TGTGCCAGCAGCTGGGGGACCGACCTTTTGGAACAACTGTTTTTT
TRBV27	TRBJ2-7	TRBD1	NA	CASSPPSGQRIYEQYF	TGTGCCAGCAGTCCTCCCTCGGGACAGAGGATCTACGAGCAGTACTTC
TRBV7-6	TRBJ2-1	TRBD2	NA	CASSPTLAGYNEQFF	TGTGCCAGCAGCCCGACGCTAGCGGGGTACAATGAGCAGTTCTTC
TRBV6-6	TRBJ1-5	NA	NA	CASSPSGRRNQPQHF	TGTGCCAGCAGCCCATCGGGACGGCGTAATCAGCCCCAGCATTTT
TRBV10-3	TRBJ2-1	NA	NA	CAISEGGWTNEQFF	TGTGCCATCAGTGAGGGTGGATGGACCAATGAGCAGTTCTTC
TRBV9	TRBJ2-1	NA	NA	CASSTRDVSYNEQFF	TGTGCCAGCAGCACCCGGGACGTCAGCTACAATGAGCAGTTCTTC
TRBV4-3	TRBJ2-1	NA	NA	CASSQGRGSYNEQFF	TGCGCCAGCAGCCAAGGCCGGGGTTCTTACAATGAGCAGTTCTTC
TRBV5-6	TRBJ1-1	NA	NA	CASSFPGWGNTEAFF	TGTGCCAGCAGCTTCCCAGGGTGGGGGAACACTGAAGCTTTCTTT
TRBV19	TRBJ2-1	TRBD2	NA	CASSARLAHNEQFF	TGTGCCAGTAGCGCTCGACTAGCGCACAATGAGCAGTTCTTC
TRBV10-3	TRBJ2-2	NA	NA	CAISDISGELFF	TGTGCCATCAGTGACATTTCCGGGGAGCTGTTTTTT
TRBV4-3	TRBJ2-7	NA	once	CASSQLLSVMVHEQYF	TGCGCCAGCAGCCAGCTATTGTCGGTCATGGTTCACGAGCAGTACTTC
TRBV27	TRBJ2-2	NA	NA	CASSLFGGVVNTGELFF	TGTGCCAGCAGTTTGTTTGGAGGGGTTGTGAACACCGGGGAGCTGTTTTTT
TRBV2	TRBJ2-7	NA	NA	CASSPSGRDYEQYF	TGTGCCAGCTCGCCCAGCGGACGTGACTACGAGCAGTACTTC
TRBV27	TRBJ2-7	NA	NA	CASSFSTGDTVYEQYF	TGTGCCAGCAGTTTTTCGACTGGGGACACCGTCTACGAGCAGTACTTC
TRBV28	TRBJ1-2	NA	once	CASSLGLGGRGYTF	TGTGCCAGCAGTTTAGGGTTGGGGGGTCGCGGCTACACCTTC
TRBV7-2	TRBJ2-7	TRBD2	NA	CASSLMAGAFPSYEQYF	TGTGCCAGCAGCTTAATGGCGGGAGCTTTCCCCTCCTACGAGCAGTACTTC
TRBV9	TRBJ2-7	NA	once	CASSPFAGRGNEQYF	TGTGCCAGCAGCCCCTTCGCGGGAAGGGGGAACGAGCAGTACTTC
TRBV27	TRBJ2-7	NA	NA	CASSSTGPYEQYF	TGTGCCAGCAGTTCTACGGGGCCGTACGAGCAGTACTTC
TRBV27	TRBJ2-7	NA	NA	CASSLGLGRVGEQYF	TGTGCCAGCAGTTTAGGGTTGGGCAGGGTGGGAGAGCAGTACTTC
TRBV2	TRBJ2-7	NA	NA	CASGGKQYF	TGTGCCAGTGGGGGGAAGCAGTACTTC
TRBV27	TRBJ1-5	NA	once	CASSLYRSGEPQHF	TGTGCCAGCAGTTTGTACAGGTCCGGGGAGCCCCAGCATTTT
TRBV5-5	TRBJ2-5	TRBD1	NA	CASSQGQIQETQYF	TGTGCCAGCAGCCAGGGACAGATCCAAGAGACCCAGTACTTC
TRBV9	TRBJ1-2	NA	NA	CASSVGSGPSPGYTF	TGTGCCAGCAGCGTGGGGAGCGGACCAAGTCCTGGCTACACCTTC
TRBV19	TRBJ2-7	TRBD2	NA	CASSTRTSGYEQYF	TGTGCCAGTAGTACTCGGACTAGCGGATACGAGCAGTACTTC
TRBV27	TRBJ2-3	NA	NA	CASSTLLTGGTDTQYF	TGTGCCAGCAGTACCCTTCTTACAGGAGGCACAGATACGCAGTATTTT
TRBV27	TRBJ2-7	TRBD2	NA	CASSGASGEQYF	TGTGCCAGCAGCGGGGCTAGCGGGGAGCAGTACTTC
TRBV6-1	TRBJ2-5	TRBD2	once	CASSERVIAGETQYF	TGTGCCAGCAGTGAAAGGGTAATAGCGGGAGAGACCCAGTACTTC
TRBV2	TRBJ1-3	NA	NA	CASGAGNSGNTIYF	TGTGCCAGTGGAGCAGGGAACTCTGGAAACACCATATATTTT
TRBV29-1	TRBJ1-1	NA	few	CSVEDSSVNTEAFF	TGCAGCGTTGAAGACTCGAGTGTGAACACTGAAGCTTTCTTT
TRBV28	TRBJ1-1	NA	NA	CASSYSPGQGYTEAFF	TGTGCCAGCAGTTATTCTCCCGGGCAGGGGTACACTGAAGCTTTCTTT
TRBV7-8	TRBJ2-1	NA	NA	CASSPAVGYNEQFF	TGTGCCAGCAGCCCCGCGGTGGGTTACAATGAGCAGTTCTTC
TRBV6-1	TRBJ2-7	TRBD1	NA	CANPRQGFYEQYF	TGTGCCAACCCCCGACAGGGGTTCTACGAGCAGTACTTC
TRBV30	TRBJ1-6	TRBD1	NA	CAWRVTGAFNSPLHF	TGTGCCTGGAGGGTGACAGGGGCTTTCAATTCACCCCTCCACTTT
TRBV9	TRBJ2-3	TRBD1	NA	CASSVGTGGGTQYF	TGTGCCAGCAGCGTCGGGACAGGGGGCGGTACGCAGTATTTT
TRBV7-9	TRBJ1-2	NA	once	CASSLFREGNYGYTF	TGTGCCAGCAGCTTATTCAGGGAAGGAAACTATGGCTACACCTTC
TRBV4-3	TRBJ2-1	NA	NA	CASSQDGAGSSYNEQFF	TGCGCCAGCAGCCAAGACGGGGCGGGGAGCTCCTACAATGAGCAGTTCTTC
TRBV5-6	TRBJ2-1	NA	NA	CASSLGTRQFF	TGTGCCAGCAGCCTGGGGACGCGGCAGTTCTTC
TRBV19	TRBJ2-7	TRBD2	NA	CASSSLAGEDYEQYF	TGTGCCAGTAGTTCACTAGCGGGAGAGGACTACGAGCAGTACTTC
TRBV5-6	TRBJ2-7	NA	NA	CASSLTGLSYEQYF	TGTGCCAGCAGCTTGACAGGTCTCTCCTACGAGCAGTACTTC
TRBV4-3	TRBJ2-1	TRBD1	once	CASSQDLGDRFYNEQFF	TGCGCCAGCAGCCAAGATCTAGGGGACAGATTCTACAATGAGCAGTTCTTC
TRBV7-3	TRBJ2-3	NA	NA	CASSLTGFTTDTQYF	TGTGCCAGCAGCTTAACGGGGTTCACCACAGATACGCAGTATTTT
TRBV7-9	TRBJ2-7	NA	NA	CASSSTSGPWVSYEQYF	TGTGCCAGCAGCTCAACCTCGGGTCCCTGGGTTAGCTACGAGCAGTACTTC
TRBV19	TRBJ1-4	NA	NA	CASSGRANEKLFF	TGTGCCAGTAGTGGTCGGGCTAATGAAAAACTGTTTTTT
TRBV29-1	TRBJ2-1	TRBD1	NA	CSVGAGGRNEQFF	TGCAGCGTTGGGGCAGGGGGCAGGAATGAGCAGTTCTTC
TRBV7-2	TRBJ1-5	NA	once	CASTPGLYSNQPQHF	TGTGCCAGCACCCCGGGACTGTATAGCAATCAGCCCCAGCATTTT
TRBV27	TRBJ2-7	TRBD2	NA	CASTRWTSGGGGLEQYF	TGTGCCAGCACCCGCTGGACTAGCGGAGGTGGAGGGCTCGAGCAGTACTTC
TRBV27	TRBJ1-5	TRBD1	NA	CASSARDSYNQPQHF	TGTGCCAGCAGTGCGCGGGACAGCTACAATCAGCCCCAGCATTTT
TRBV5-6	TRBJ1-1	NA	once	CASSGPGWSTEAFF	TGTGCCAGCAGCGGGCCGGGGTGGAGCACTGAAGCTTTCTTT
TRBV13	TRBJ2-5	TRBD1	NA	CASSVPGTGVLETQYF	TGTGCCAGCAGCGTTCCCGGGACAGGGGTTTTAGAGACCCAGTACTTC
TRBV11-2	TRBJ2-7	TRBD2	NA	CASSATSGLEYF	TGTGCCAGCAGCGCAACTAGCGGGTTGGAGTACTTC
TRBV27	TRBJ2-7	TRBD1	NA	CASSFRTGTSYEQYF	TGTGCCAGCAGTTTCAGGACAGGGACCTCCTACGAGCAGTACTTC